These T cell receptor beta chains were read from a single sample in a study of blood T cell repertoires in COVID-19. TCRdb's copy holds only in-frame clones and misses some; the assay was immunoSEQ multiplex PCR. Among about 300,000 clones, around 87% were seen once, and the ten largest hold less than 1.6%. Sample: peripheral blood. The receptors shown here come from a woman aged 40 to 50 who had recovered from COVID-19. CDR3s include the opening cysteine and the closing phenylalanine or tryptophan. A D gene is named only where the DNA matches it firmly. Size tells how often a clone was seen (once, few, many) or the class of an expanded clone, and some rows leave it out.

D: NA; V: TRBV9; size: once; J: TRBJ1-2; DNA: TGTGCCAGCAGCGCAAGGACAGTAGCTAACTATGGCTACACCTTC; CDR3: CASSARTVANYGYTF
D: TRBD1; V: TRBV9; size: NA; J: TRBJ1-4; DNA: TGTGCCAGCAGCGGTGATGGACAGGGATATGAAAAACTGTTTTTT; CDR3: CASSGDGQGYEKLFF
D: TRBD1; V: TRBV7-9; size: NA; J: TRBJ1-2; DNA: TGTGCCAGCAGCCAGGACAGGGTTCGACTCAACTATGGCTACACCTTC; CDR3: CASSQDRVRLNYGYTF
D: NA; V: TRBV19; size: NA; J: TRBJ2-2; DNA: TGTGCCAGTAGTATAGCCCCCGGGCAGGGAATCACCGGGGAGCTGTTTTTT; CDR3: CASSIAPGQGITGELFF
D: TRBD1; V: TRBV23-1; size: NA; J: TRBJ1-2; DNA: TGCGCCAGCAGTCAAAACCGGGACAGACATCCTGCTAACTATGGCTACACCTTC; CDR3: CASSQNRDRHPANYGYTF
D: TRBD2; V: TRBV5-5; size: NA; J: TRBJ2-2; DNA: TGTGCCAGCAGCTTAGGGGGGACTAGACGAACCGGGGAGCTGTTTTTT; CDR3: CASSLGGTRRTGELFF
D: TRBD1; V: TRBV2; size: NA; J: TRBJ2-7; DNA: TGTGCCAGCAGTGAAGGCCTCGGGACAGGGGGTTACGAGCAGTACTTC; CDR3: CASSEGLGTGGYEQYF
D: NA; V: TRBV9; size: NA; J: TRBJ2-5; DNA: TGTGCCAGCAGCGTAGATGGGGGGTCGGAGACCCAGTACTTC; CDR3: CASSVDGGSETQYF
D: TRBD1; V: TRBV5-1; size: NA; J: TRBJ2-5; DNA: TGCGCCAGCAGCTCGGACAGGGGGCGCGGGGAGACCCAGTACTTC; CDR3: CASSSDRGRGETQYF
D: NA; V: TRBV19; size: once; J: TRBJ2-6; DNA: TGTGCCAGTAGTACCCGACATCTCACTGGGGCCAACGTCCTGACTTTC; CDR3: CASSTRHLTGANVLTF
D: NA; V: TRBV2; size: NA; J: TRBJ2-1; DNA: TGTGCCAGCAGCCAGGGTAACCCCTACTACAATGAGCAGTTCTTC; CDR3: CASSQGNPYYNEQFF
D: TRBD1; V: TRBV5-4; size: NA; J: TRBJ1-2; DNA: TGTGCCAGCAGCGTTCAACCACAGGGGAACTATGGCTACACCTTC; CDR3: CASSVQPQGNYGYTF
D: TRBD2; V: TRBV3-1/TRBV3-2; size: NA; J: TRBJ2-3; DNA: TGTGCCAGCAGCCAACACCGGACTAGCGGGGGGGCAGATACGCAGTATTTT; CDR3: CASSQHRTSGGADTQYF
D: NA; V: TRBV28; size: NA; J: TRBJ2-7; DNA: TGTGCCAGCAGCCCTAGGGGTTTCATATCCTACGAGCAGTACTTC; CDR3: CASSPRGFISYEQYF
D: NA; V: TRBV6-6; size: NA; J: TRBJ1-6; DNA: TGTGCCAGCAGAGACAGAAATAATTCACCCCTCCACTTT; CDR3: CASRDRNNSPLHF
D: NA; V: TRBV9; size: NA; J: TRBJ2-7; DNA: TGTGCCAGCAGCGTGGGAGTCGGGTCCTACGAGCAGTACTTC; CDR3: CASSVGVGSYEQYF
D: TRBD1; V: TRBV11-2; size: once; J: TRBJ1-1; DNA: TGTGCCAGCAGCGTTACAGGGGGCACTGAAGCTTTCTTT; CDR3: CASSVTGGTEAFF
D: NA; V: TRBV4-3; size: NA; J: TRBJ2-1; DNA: TGCGCCAGCAGCCAAGATAGAGCACTTCGTCGGTTCTTC; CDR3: CASSQDRALRRFF
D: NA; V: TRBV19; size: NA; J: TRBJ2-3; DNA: TGTGCCAGTAGAGAGGGGAGGGATACGCAGTATTTT; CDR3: CASREGRDTQYF
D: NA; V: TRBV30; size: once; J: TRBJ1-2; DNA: TGTGCCTGGTCAGGGGATTTCGATGGCTACACCTTC; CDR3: CAWSGDFDGYTF
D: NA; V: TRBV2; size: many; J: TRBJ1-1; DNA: TGTGCCAGCAGTGAAGCGTTGGTACAGGCTGAAGCTTTCTTT; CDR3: CASSEALVQAEAFF
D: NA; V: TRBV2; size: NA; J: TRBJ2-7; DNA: TGTGCCAGCAGTGAAGGGTCCGGGACACCCGAGCAGTACTTC; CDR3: CASSEGSGTPEQYF
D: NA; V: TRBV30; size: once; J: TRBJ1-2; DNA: TGTGCCTGGAGTGTACGGCAGGGGCTCGGCTACACCTTC; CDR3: CAWSVRQGLGYTF
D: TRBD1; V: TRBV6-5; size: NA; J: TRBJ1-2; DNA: TGTGCCAGCAGACCCGGACAGGGGAGGAACTATGGCTACACCTTC; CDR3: CASRPGQGRNYGYTF
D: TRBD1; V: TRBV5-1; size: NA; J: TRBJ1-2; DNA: TGCGCCAGCAGCCCCGGGACAGGGGGCTTCGGCTACACCTTC; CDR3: CASSPGTGGFGYTF
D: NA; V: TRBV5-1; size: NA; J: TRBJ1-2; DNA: TGCGCCAGCAGCTTTGCCAGGGAGGATGGCTACACCTTC; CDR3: CASSFAREDGYTF
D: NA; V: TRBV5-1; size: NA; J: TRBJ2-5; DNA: TGCGCCAGCAGCTTTGGGGGGGCCGTAGAGACCCAGTACTTC; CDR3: CASSFGGAVETQYF
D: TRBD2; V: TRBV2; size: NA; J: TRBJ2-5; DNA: TGTGCCAGCAACAACCCGGCGGGGGGGTGGGAGACCCAGTACTTC; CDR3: CASNNPAGGWETQYF
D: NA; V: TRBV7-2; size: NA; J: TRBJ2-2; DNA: TGTGCCAGCAGCCCCTGGGCCGACCGGGAGCTGTTTTTT; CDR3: CASSPWADRELFF
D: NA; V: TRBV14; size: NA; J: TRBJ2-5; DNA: TGTGCCAGCAGCGGGGCCAGCCAAGAGACCCAGTACTTC; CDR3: CASSGASQETQYF
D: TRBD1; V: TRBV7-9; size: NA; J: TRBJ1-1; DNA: TGTGCCAGCAGCCCTCTCCAGGGACAGGGAGGGGGGAACACTGAAGCTTTCTTT; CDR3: CASSPLQGQGGGNTEAFF
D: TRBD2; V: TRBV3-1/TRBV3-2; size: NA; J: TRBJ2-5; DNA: TGTGCCAGCAGCCAAAGATCGGTAGCGGGGGGGCGAGAGACCCAGTACTTC; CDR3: CASSQRSVAGGRETQYF